This TCR beta chain was captured in a study of cytomegalovirus exposure and HLA in healthy donors. Concerning this clone: Its antigen is currently unknown.

The V gene end was trimmed by 6 bases and the J gene end by 9 bases; junction bases not matched to a gene: 3. The CDR3 extends over 12 amino acids. From germline, CDR1 is LGHNT and CDR2 FRNRAP. Broader study findings: TCR beta chain V- and J-gene trimming was linked, in a later analysis, to a missense variant in DCLRE1C. Information on immune exposure was restricted to one variable (CMV serostatus).

PCR amplification relied on 60 Vbeta primers (plus 13 Jbeta primers). Produced via immunoSEQ multiplex PCR; TCRdb's table is partial and in-frame only. In the table there are approximately 69,000 clones, roughly four fifths of which are singletons. V gene TRBV12-5 combines with J gene TRBJ2-4, with 9 bases lining up with TRBD1. This receptor was identified in a woman in her twenties or thirties in good health and CMV-seropositive. The material sequenced was PBMCs. CDR3 sequence (DNA): TGTGCTAGTGGACGACAGGGGGGCATTCAGTACTTC. This encodes CASGRQGGIQYF.